This T cell receptor (beta chain) was captured in a study of blood T cells in healthy people across ages. Study-level results: Roughly linear declines in TCR beta diversity per million T cells occurred with age.

Deletions cut 7 bases from V and 7 bases from J, with 11 bases between. Germline lookup yields CDR1 MDHEN and CDR2 SYDVKM. The CDR3 covers 12 residues. Comments on this clonotype: The antigen is not known.

With a J-beta primer mix and a sample-barcoded 5' primer, a second PCR ran about 7 to 12 cycles. TCRdb recomputed calls from the 5' RACE reads with MiXCR, one row per CDR3 protein. The table lists over 700,000 distinct CDR3 sequences, approximately 25% of them singletons. The same specimen was also included in a second study, on T cells of mothers and their children. That paper states: Donors comprised a few healthy Caucasian mothers plus their six children.

The rearrangement uses TRBV28 and TRBJ2-1; a possible D gene is TRBD1 (6 bases). The receptor was isolated from a boy aged 5-17 years in good health. The sequenced sample consisted of blood. The DNA of the CDR3 is TGTGCCAGCAAAGTCAGGGGAAATGAGCAGTTCTTC. This codes for CASKVRGNEQFF.